The rows below give T cell receptor beta chains drawn from one sample of a study of regulatory T cells in long-lasting Graves disease. In TCRdb, the multiplex PCR reads were re-called with MiXCR into one record per CDR3 protein. This table holds more than 650,000 distinct CDR3 sequences, 25% to 35% found once. Sample: peripheral blood mononuclear cells (PBMCs), taken when the disease was refractory, from a patient treated with antithyroid drugs. The source of these receptors is a female donor with Graves disease. Each CDR3 is given with its conserved first and last residue. Each record gives: V gene, J gene, D gene, CDR3 length, clone size, CDR3 protein, CDR3 DNA. D genes are given only for firm matches. The size field is filled for only some rows; it gives once, few, many or a size class.

>TRBV12-3/TRBV12-4|TRBJ1-1|NA|15|many
CASTLGSGVGTEAFF
TGTGCCAGCACCTTGGGGTCAGGGGTGGGTACTGAAGCTTTCTTT
>TRBV12-3/TRBV12-4|TRBJ1-2|NA|12|many
CASSRRNYGYTF
TGTGCCAGCAGTCGGAGAAACTATGGCTACACCTTC
>TRBV10-3|TRBJ2-3|NA|15|few
CAISESRGPTDTQYF
TGTGCCATCAGTGAGTCGAGGGGTCCCACAGATACGCAGTATTTT
>TRBV7-2|TRBJ1-2|NA|14|NA
CASSLDQPPYGYTF
TGTGCCAGCAGCTTAGATCAGCCCCCCTATGGCTACACCTTC
>TRBV5-4|TRBJ2-1|TRBD2|16|NA
CASSLASSGSYNEQFF
TGTGCCAGCAGCTTGGCCTCTAGCGGATCCTACAATGAGCAGTTCTTC
>TRBV13|TRBJ1-1|NA|14|few
CASSFDSEYTEAFF
TGTGCCAGCAGCTTCGATAGCGAGTACACTGAAGCTTTCTTT
>TRBV11-2|TRBJ1-1|NA|15|many
CASSLSQERNTEAFF
TGTGCCAGCAGCTTGAGTCAGGAAAGGAACACTGAAGCTTTCTTT
>TRBV11-2|TRBJ1-6|NA|17|few
CASSLPLTGTHNSPLHF
TGTGCCAGCAGCCTACCACTGACCGGGACTCATAATTCACCCCTCCACTTT
>TRBV3-1|TRBJ1-1|TRBD1|16|NA
CASSQRQLRQGTEAFF
TGTGCCAGCAGCCAAAGGCAATTACGACAGGGCACTGAAGCTTTCTTT
>TRBV20-1|TRBJ2-7|NA|12|few
CSALRGGDEQYF
TGCAGTGCTCTTAGGGGGGGCGACGAGCAGTACTTC
>TRBV2|TRBJ2-4|TRBD1|13|many
CASVGQARNIQYF
TGTGCCAGTGTGGGACAGGCAAGAAACATTCAGTACTTC
>TRBV6-1|TRBJ1-2|TRBD1|16|NA
CASSREGTGTNYGYTF
TGTGCCAGCAGTCGCGAAGGGACAGGGACTAACTATGGCTACACCTTC
>TRBV19|TRBJ1-5|TRBD1|14|once
CASRTGDGNQPQHF
TGTGCCAGCCGGACAGGGGACGGCAATCAGCCCCAGCATTTT
>TRBV11-2|TRBJ2-7|TRBD1|16|few
CASRPRTGMSSYEQYF
TGTGCCAGCAGACCTCGGACAGGGATGAGCTCCTACGAGCAGTACTTC
>TRBV7-2|TRBJ1-5|NA|15|NA
CASSLVGPSGQPQHF
TGTGCCAGCAGCTTAGTGGGCCCATCGGGACAGCCCCAGCATTTT
>TRBV6-2/TRBV6-3|TRBJ1-4|NA|17|NA
CARAGRGRTATNEKLFF
TGTGCCAGAGCGGGACGGGGGCGGACCGCAACTAATGAAAAACTGTTTTTT
>TRBV28|TRBJ1-5|TRBD1|15|many
CASRTGGLSNQPQHF
TGTGCCAGCAGAACAGGGGGACTTAGCAATCAGCCCCAGCATTTT
>TRBV28|TRBJ1-1|NA|13|many
CASYPTVNTEAFF
TGTGCCAGCTATCCCACGGTGAACACTGAAGCTTTCTTT
>TRBV7-2|TRBJ2-7|NA|16|few
CASSLRSGGYPEEQYF
TGTGCCAGCAGCTTGAGAAGCGGCGGTTACCCTGAAGAGCAGTACTTC
>TRBV5-1|TRBJ1-2|NA|14|few
CASSLSGQPYGYTF
TGCGCCAGCAGCTTGTCCGGGCAGCCCTATGGCTACACCTTC
>TRBV6-2/TRBV6-3|TRBJ1-5|NA|14|NA
CASSYRQFNQPQHF
TGTGCCAGCAGTTACCGACAGTTCAATCAGCCCCAGCATTTT
>TRBV7-9|TRBJ1-4|TRBD1|17|NA
CASSSGAGGTEPEKLFF
TGTGCCAGCAGCTCAGGTGCCGGAGGGACAGAACCAGAAAAACTGTTTTTT
>TRBV9|TRBJ2-2|TRBD1|17|NA
CASSGLRQGDDTGELFF
TGTGCCAGCAGCGGATTGCGACAGGGGGATGACACCGGGGAGCTGTTTTTT
>TRBV12-3/TRBV12-4|TRBJ1-1|NA|13|NA
CATRLLTAAQAFF
TGTGCCACCCGACTTCTTACGGCAGCGCAAGCTTTCTTT
>TRBV27|TRBJ1-1|NA|14|NA
CASTADSMNTEAFF
TGTGCCAGCACCGCGGACAGCATGAACACTGAAGCTTTCTTT
>TRBV29-1|TRBJ1-1|TRBD1|13|NA
CSVVDRERLKAFF
TGCAGCGTCGTTGACAGGGAACGTTTAAAAGCTTTCTTT
>TRBV19|TRBJ1-5|NA|15|few
CASSPNGYSNQPQHF
TGTGCCAGTAGTCCGAACGGATATAGCAATCAGCCCCAGCATTTT
>TRBV6-2/TRBV6-3|TRBJ2-1|TRBD2|15|few
CASTYSGVTYNEQFF
TGTGCCAGCACCTATAGCGGGGTGACCTACAATGAGCAGTTCTTC
>TRBV6-2/TRBV6-3|TRBJ1-5|TRBD1|14|few
CASRGQGGYQPQHF
TGTGCCAGCAGGGGACAGGGTGGATATCAGCCCCAGCATTTT
>TRBV6-2/TRBV6-3|TRBJ2-4|TRBD1|14|NA
CASSVDRGPDIQYF
TGTGCCAGCAGTGTGGACAGGGGTCCGGACATTCAGTACTTC
>TRBV20-1|TRBJ1-1|TRBD1|15|NA
CSARGTGQGNTEAFF
TGCAGTGCTAGAGGTACCGGACAGGGTAACACTGAAGCTTTCTTT
>TRBV6-1|TRBJ2-1|TRBD2|16|NA
CASSELSGRINDEQFF
TGTGCCAGCAGTGAATTAAGCGGGAGGATTAACGATGAGCAGTTCTTC
>TRBV20-1|TRBJ2-3|TRBD2|15|NA
CSATREGSWTDTQYF
TGCAGTGCTACCCGGGAGGGCTCGTGGACAGATACGCAGTATTTT
>TRBV19|TRBJ2-7|NA|15|few
CASSRDRASLYEQYF
TGTGCCAGTAGTAGGGACCGGGCGTCCCTTTACGAGCAGTACTTC
>TRBV29-1|TRBJ2-5|TRBD2|14|few
CSVDPGGAQETQYF
TGCAGCGTTGACCCGGGAGGGGCGCAAGAGACCCAGTACTTC
>TRBV7-9|TRBJ2-7|TRBD2|16|NA
CASSLGRASGSHEQYF
TGTGCCAGCAGCTTAGGTCGGGCTAGCGGGAGTCACGAGCAGTACTTC
>TRBV4-2|TRBJ2-5|TRBD1|15|NA
CASSQATGGRETQYF
TGTGCCAGCAGCCAGGCGACAGGGGGCCGGGAGACCCAGTACTTC
>TRBV5-1|TRBJ2-5|TRBD2|16|NA
CASSLKLAGRLETQYF
TGCGCCAGCAGCTTGAAGCTAGCGGGGAGACTTGAGACCCAGTACTTC
>TRBV11-2|TRBJ2-3|NA|13|NA
CASSLARDYTQYF
TGTGCCAGCAGCTTAGCCAGGGATTATACGCAGTATTTT
>TRBV5-6|TRBJ2-2|TRBD1|14|NA
CATLRQGATGELFF
TGTGCCACCCTAAGACAGGGGGCCACCGGGGAGCTGTTTTTT
>TRBV12-5|TRBJ1-2|NA|12|many
CASGLGRVLYTF
TGTGCTAGTGGTTTGGGGAGGGTTTTGTACACCTTC
>TRBV5-1|TRBJ2-5|NA|14|NA
CASSLSQVVVDQYF
TGCGCCAGCAGCTTGAGTCAGGTGGTGGTGGACCAGTACTTC
>TRBV20-1|TRBJ1-5|NA|14|NA
CSARDMSGNQPQHF
TGCAGTGCTAGAGATATGTCGGGCAATCAGCCCCAGCATTTT
>TRBV30|TRBJ1-1|NA|13|NA
CAWTVDSPTEAFF
TGTGCCTGGACGGTTGATAGCCCCACTGAAGCTTTCTTT
>TRBV27|TRBJ1-2|NA|12|many
CASTLWSNGYTF
TGTGCCAGCACCCTTTGGAGTAATGGCTACACCTTC